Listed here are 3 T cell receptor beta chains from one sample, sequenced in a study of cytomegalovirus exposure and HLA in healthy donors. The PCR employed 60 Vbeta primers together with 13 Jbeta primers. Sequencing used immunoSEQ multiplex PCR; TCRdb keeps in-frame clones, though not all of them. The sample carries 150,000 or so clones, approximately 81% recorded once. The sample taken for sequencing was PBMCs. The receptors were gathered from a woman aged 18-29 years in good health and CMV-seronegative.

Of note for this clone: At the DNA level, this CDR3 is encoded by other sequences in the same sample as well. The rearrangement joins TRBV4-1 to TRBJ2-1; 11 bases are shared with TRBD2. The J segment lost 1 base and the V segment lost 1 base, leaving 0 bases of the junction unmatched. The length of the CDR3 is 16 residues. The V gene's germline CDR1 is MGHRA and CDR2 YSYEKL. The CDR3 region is CASSQGLAGSYNEQFF. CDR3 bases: TGCGCCAGCAGCCAAGGACTAGCGGGGTCCTACAATGAGCAGTTCTTC.

As DNA, the CDR3 is TGTGCCAGCAGTTACCGCGGGGATCGCCGGGGCGAGCAGTACTTC. Translation: CASSYRGDRRGEQYF. This chain joins TRBV6-5 and TRBJ2-7, with D maybe TRBD2 (6 bases). This CDR3 has 15 residues. V was clipped by 2 bases and J by 6 bases, with 17 bases between them. CDR1 and CDR2 (germline): MNHEY, SVGAGI.

Here the CDR3 DNA reads TGTGCCAGCAGCCAAGAAGTATTTAGGACAGGGGTGGGCGAGCAGTACTTC. It yields the protein CASSQEVFRTGVGEQYF. The chain links TRBV4-2 to TRBJ2-7, with 9 nucleotides matching TRBD1. CDR1 and CDR2 (germline): LGHNA, YNFKEQ. This CDR3 spans 17 amino acids. V was pared by 0 bases and J by 6 bases, with 12 bases of the junction left unmatched.